The rows below give T cell receptor beta chains drawn from one sample of a study of spatial heterogeneity in lung cancer. MiXCR, run by TCRdb on the 5' RACE reads, gives a single entry per CDR3 protein. Of 45,000 to 65,000 distinct CDR3 sequences listed, 7.4% are singletons. Source: PBMCs, taken at follow-up. Receptors originate from a female donor with early-stage non-small cell lung cancer. CDR3s include the opening cysteine and the closing phenylalanine or tryptophan. The order of the fields is V gene, J gene, D gene, CDR3 protein. The D gene is left open where the match is weak.

v_gene: TRBV24-1
j_gene: TRBJ1-3
d_gene: -
CDR3aa: CATSDLGSGNTIYF

v_gene: TRBV7-9
j_gene: TRBJ2-3
d_gene: -
CDR3aa: CASSLGALLSTDTQYF

v_gene: TRBV4-1
j_gene: TRBJ2-1
d_gene: TRBD2
CDR3aa: CASSQTSGGPGNEQFF

v_gene: TRBV10-2
j_gene: TRBJ2-5
d_gene: TRBD2
CDR3aa: CASSEARLAGRETQYF

v_gene: TRBV18
j_gene: TRBJ2-1
d_gene: TRBD1
CDR3aa: CASSPTTGGREQFF

v_gene: TRBV28
j_gene: TRBJ2-4
d_gene: -
CDR3aa: CASSLLAPANIQYF

v_gene: TRBV2
j_gene: TRBJ2-5
d_gene: TRBD2
CDR3aa: CASLPGLAVQETQYF

v_gene: TRBV4-1
j_gene: TRBJ2-6
d_gene: -
CDR3aa: CASSQDIGGWGANVLTF

v_gene: TRBV20-1
j_gene: TRBJ1-1
d_gene: -
CDR3aa: CSVWMYTEAFF

v_gene: TRBV29-1
j_gene: TRBJ1-4
d_gene: -
CDR3aa: CSVLLHRDEKLFF

v_gene: TRBV28
j_gene: TRBJ2-7
d_gene: TRBD1
CDR3aa: CASTGTGGLSYEQYF

v_gene: TRBV7-6
j_gene: TRBJ2-3
d_gene: TRBD2
CDR3aa: CASSSRGAGATDTQYF

v_gene: TRBV28
j_gene: TRBJ2-7
d_gene: -
CDR3aa: CAINTAYEEQYF

v_gene: TRBV14
j_gene: TRBJ2-7
d_gene: TRBD1
CDR3aa: CASSQEGRTGVPYEQYF

v_gene: TRBV7-9
j_gene: TRBJ2-3
d_gene: TRBD2
CDR3aa: CASSLLAGLGDTQYF

v_gene: TRBV11-2
j_gene: TRBJ2-1
d_gene: -
CDR3aa: CASSTTGREQFF

v_gene: TRBV20-1
j_gene: TRBJ2-3
d_gene: TRBD2
CDR3aa: CSAVGLAGRPDTQYF

v_gene: TRBV2
j_gene: TRBJ1-2
d_gene: -
CDR3aa: CASWNNYGYTF

v_gene: TRBV7-2
j_gene: TRBJ2-5
d_gene: -
CDR3aa: CASSFGGGSETQYF

v_gene: TRBV4-1
j_gene: TRBJ2-3
d_gene: -
CDR3aa: CASSQGRERIPLRDTQYF

v_gene: TRBV7-9
j_gene: TRBJ2-4
d_gene: TRBD1
CDR3aa: CASSGGQPKNIQYF

v_gene: TRBV28
j_gene: TRBJ2-7
d_gene: -
CDR3aa: CASRLLRGKSYEQYF

v_gene: TRBV10-3
j_gene: TRBJ2-2
d_gene: -
CDR3aa: CAISESFQGNTGELFF

v_gene: TRBV29-1
j_gene: TRBJ1-2
d_gene: -
CDR3aa: CSVAPRSPQGPRGGFGYTF

v_gene: TRBV6-5
j_gene: TRBJ2-7
d_gene: TRBD1
CDR3aa: CASSKRQGPYEQYF

v_gene: TRBV3-1
j_gene: TRBJ2-7
d_gene: TRBD1
CDR3aa: CASSGTGGSAREQYF

v_gene: TRBV20-1
j_gene: TRBJ2-5
d_gene: TRBD1
CDR3aa: CSAKLTGRETQYF

v_gene: TRBV20-1
j_gene: TRBJ1-2
d_gene: TRBD1
CDR3aa: CSAGTGTATLNYGYTF

v_gene: TRBV20-1
j_gene: TRBJ2-2
d_gene: TRBD2
CDR3aa: CSAEGLSTGELFF

v_gene: TRBV5-1
j_gene: TRBJ2-1
d_gene: TRBD2
CDR3aa: CASSPTSGGYNEQFF

v_gene: TRBV7-8
j_gene: TRBJ1-4
d_gene: TRBD1
CDR3aa: CASSLLAGTATNEKLFF

v_gene: TRBV29-1
j_gene: TRBJ2-2
d_gene: TRBD1
CDR3aa: CSAYRGPAGGELFF